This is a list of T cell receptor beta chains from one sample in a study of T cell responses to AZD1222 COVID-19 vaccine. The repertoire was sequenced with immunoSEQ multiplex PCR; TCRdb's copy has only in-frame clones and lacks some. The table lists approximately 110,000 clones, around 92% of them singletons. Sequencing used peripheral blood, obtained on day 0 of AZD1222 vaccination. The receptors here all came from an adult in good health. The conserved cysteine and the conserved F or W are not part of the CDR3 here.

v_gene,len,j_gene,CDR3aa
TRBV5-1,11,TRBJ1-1,ASSFDLNTEAF
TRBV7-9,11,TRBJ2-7,ASSPTPNYEQY
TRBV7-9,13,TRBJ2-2,ASSLGGPGTGELF
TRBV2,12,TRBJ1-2,ASSERGGDYGYT
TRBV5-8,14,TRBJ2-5,ASSLGRYRAKETQY
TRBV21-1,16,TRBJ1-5,ASSKVEVGPGGNQPQH
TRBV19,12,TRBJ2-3,ATAGTGGTDTQY
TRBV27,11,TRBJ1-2,ASSFKIDYGYT
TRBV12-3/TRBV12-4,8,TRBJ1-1,ASSPSEAF
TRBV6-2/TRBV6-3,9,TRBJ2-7,ASSQVDEQY
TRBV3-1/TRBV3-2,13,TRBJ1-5,ASSQGIISNQPQH
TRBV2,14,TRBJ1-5,ASSPSPGTDNQPQH
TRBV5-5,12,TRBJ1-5,ASSVDRSNQPQH
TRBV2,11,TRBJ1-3,ASKGTAGNTIY
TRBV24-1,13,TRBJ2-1,ATSDEELTYNEQF
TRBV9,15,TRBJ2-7,ASSVEAGRYRPYEQY
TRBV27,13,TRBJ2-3,ASRWGQGYTDTQY
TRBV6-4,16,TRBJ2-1,ASSDSPGLAGLWGEQF
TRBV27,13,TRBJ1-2,ASSFADLSPRGYT
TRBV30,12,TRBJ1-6,AWEKNRGGSPLH
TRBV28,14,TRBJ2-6,ASIGPQRAGANVLT
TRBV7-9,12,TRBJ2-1,ASNRGSTDNEQF
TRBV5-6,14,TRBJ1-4,ASTLAGTGGNEKLF
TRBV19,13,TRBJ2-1,ASSMLGSSYNEQF
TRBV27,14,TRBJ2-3,ASSNDYLLGTDTQY
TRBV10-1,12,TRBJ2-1,ASSEGGSPHEQF
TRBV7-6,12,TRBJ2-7,ASSPSRGPWEQY
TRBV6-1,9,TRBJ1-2,ASSDSYGYT
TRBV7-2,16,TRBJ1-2,ASSLDGSVRGFHYGYT
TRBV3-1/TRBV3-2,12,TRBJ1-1,ASSQRQVRAEAF
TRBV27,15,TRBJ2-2,ASRPRLYGGGTGELF